These 7 T cell receptor beta chains originate from one sample sequenced in a study of blood T cell repertoires in COVID-19. Libraries were prepared by immunoSEQ multiplex PCR; TCRdb keeps only in-frame clonotypes and omits some of them. The sample includes about 200,000 clones, around three quarters of them seen just once. What was sequenced was peripheral blood. These receptors were obtained from a woman between 70 and 85 years old with acute or convalescent COVID-19.

CDR3 sequence: CASSPREFETQYF. The DNA of the CDR3 is TGTGCCAGCAGTCCTCGCGAGTTTGAGACCCAGTACTTC. The rearrangement uses TRBV12-3 or TRBV12-4 and TRBJ2-5; D is ambiguous. The CDR3 has 13 residues. The V and J ends lost 5 bases and 5 bases respectively, with 12 bases between them.

The chain joins TRBV13 to TRBJ1-1, with a weak D call TRBD1 (5 bases). Germline assignment: CDR1 PRHDT and CDR2 FYEKMQ (reference sequence). Trimming cost V 2 bases and J 0 bases, with 13 bases left between them. This CDR3 is 16 amino acids long. CDR3 protein: CASSLKGTRVNTEAFF. The CDR3 DNA reads as TGTGCCAGCAGCTTAAAGGGAACCAGGGTGAACACTGAAGCTTTCTTT. Full variable domain (missing parts from reference TRBV13 and TRBJ1-1): AAGVIQSPRHLIKEKRETATLKCYPIPRHDTVYWYQQGPGQDPQFLISFYEKMQSDKGSIPDRFSAQQFSDYHSELNMSSLELGDSALYFCASSLKGTRVNTEAFFGQGTRLTVV.

The chain joins TRBV19 to TRBJ1-5; D ambiguous. Trimming removed 5 bases at V and 7 bases at J, with 24 bases between. The CDR3 is made up of 17 amino acids. The germline gives CDR1 LNHDA, CDR2 SQIVND (reference sequence). The CDR3 is CASSSPPGEPFRQPQHF. For the CDR3, the DNA is TGTGCCAGTAGTTCCCCGCCGGGAGAGCCGTTCCGACAGCCCCAGCATTTT.

The chain uses TRBV7-9 and TRBJ2-6; D is unclear. Germline assignment: CDR1 SEHNR and CDR2 FQNEAQ (reference sequence). V was cut by 5 bases and J by 4 bases, with 6 bases left in between. The CDR3 has 13 residues. CDR3 bases: TGTGCCAGCAGCACTCTGGGGGCCAACGTCCTGACTTTC. Its protein product is CASSTLGANVLTF.

This clone was counted between two and nine times. This chain joins TRBV6-2 or TRBV6-3 and TRBJ2-7; 10 bases map to TRBD2. The CDR3 spans 14 residues. Germline V CDR1 and CDR2: MNHEY, SVGEGT. Trimming took 4 bases from V and 6 from J; bases not matched to a gene: 6. The CDR3 loop reads CASSLSGGAAEQYF. The CDR3 bases are TGTGCCAGCAGTTTAAGCGGGGGGGCCGCCGAGCAGTACTTC.

This clone was seen only a few times. V gene TRBV30 combines with J gene TRBJ2-5; 14 bases line up with TRBD2. Germline V lookup: CDR1 GTSNPN, CDR2 SVGIG (reference sequence). The CDR3 sequence is 13 residues long. Trimming removed 5 bases from V and 5 bases from J; junction bases left unmatched: 1. This CDR3 reads CAWGLAGGETQYF. In DNA form, the CDR3 reads TGTGCCTGGGGACTAGCGGGGGGTGAGACCCAGTACTTC.

The chain employs TRBV29-1 and TRBJ2-3; D is possibly TRBD2 (6 bases). The CDR3 has 13 residues. V lost 4 bases to trimming and J lost 3 bases, with 11 bases between them. Germline V gene lookup returns CDR1 SQVTM and CDR2 ANQGSEA. The CDR3 here is CSVAGGLTDTQYF. CDR3 in DNA: TGCAGCGTTGCCGGAGGGTTGACAGATACGCAGTATTTT.